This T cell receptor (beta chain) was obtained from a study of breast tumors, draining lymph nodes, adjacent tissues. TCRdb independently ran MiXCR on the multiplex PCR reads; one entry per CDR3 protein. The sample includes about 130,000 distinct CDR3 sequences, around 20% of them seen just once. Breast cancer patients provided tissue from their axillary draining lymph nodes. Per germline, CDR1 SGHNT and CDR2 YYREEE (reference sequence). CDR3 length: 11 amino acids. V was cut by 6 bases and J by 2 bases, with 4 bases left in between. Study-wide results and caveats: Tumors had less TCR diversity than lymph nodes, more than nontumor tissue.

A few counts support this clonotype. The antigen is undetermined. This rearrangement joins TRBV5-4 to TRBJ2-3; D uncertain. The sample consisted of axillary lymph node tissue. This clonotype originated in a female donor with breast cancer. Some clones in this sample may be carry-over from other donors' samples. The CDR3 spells CASTDTDTQYF. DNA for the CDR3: TGTGCCAGCACCGACACAGATACGCAGTATTTT. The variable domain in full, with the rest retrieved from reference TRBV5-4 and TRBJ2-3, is ETGVTQSPTHLIKTRGQQVTLRCSSQSGHNTVSWYQQALGQGPQFIFQYYREEENGRGNFPPRFSGLQFPNYSSELNVNALELDDSALYLCASTDTDTQYFGPGTRLTVL.